These T cell receptor beta chains were read from a single sample in a study of blood T cell repertoires in COVID-19. Sequenced by immunoSEQ multiplex PCR; TCRdb stores in-frame clones only, minus some. Of some 120,000 clones listed, 65% to 90% are singletons. The sample was peripheral blood. Source of these receptors: a human donor in a cohort sampled during active COVID-19. Both conserved end residues are part of each CDR3. Each record gives: clone size, V gene, D gene, J gene, CDR3 protein, CDR3 DNA. The D gene is left open where the match is weak. The size field is filled for only some rows; it gives once, few, many or a size class.

.,TRBV5-1,TRBD1,TRBJ2-3,CASSSGTGVADTQYF,TGCGCCAGCAGCTCCGGGACAGGGGTGGCGGATACGCAGTATTTT
.,TRBV11-2,.,TRBJ1-1,CASSLNREWATEAFF,TGTGCCAGCAGCTTAAACAGGGAATGGGCCACTGAAGCTTTCTTT
.,TRBV5-3,TRBD2,TRBJ2-3,CARSYRASGGARTDTQYF,TGTGCCAGAAGCTATAGAGCTAGCGGGGGGGCGCGCACAGATACGCAGTATTTT
.,TRBV6-5,.,TRBJ2-7,CASSYYRGVTRGEQYF,TGTGCCAGCAGCTACTACAGGGGAGTGACCCGGGGGGAGCAGTACTTC
few,TRBV7-9,TRBD1,TRBJ1-1,CASSLDRGPNTEAFF,TGTGCCAGCAGCTTGGACAGGGGGCCGAACACTGAAGCTTTCTTT
.,TRBV6-4,TRBD2,TRBJ2-3,CASSASGAEDTQYF,TGTGCCAGCAGTGCTAGCGGGGCAGAAGATACGCAGTATTTT
.,TRBV5-4,TRBD2,TRBJ2-3,CASSLGTSGVDTQYF,TGTGCCAGCAGCTTGGGGACTAGCGGGGTAGATACGCAGTATTTT
.,TRBV19,.,TRBJ1-1,CASSPREGGTEAFF,TGTGCCAGTAGTCCACGGGAGGGAGGTACTGAAGCTTTCTTT
.,TRBV18,.,TRBJ1-3,CASSTDGNTIYF,TGTGCCAGCTCAACAGACGGAAACACCATATATTTT
.,TRBV19,TRBD1,TRBJ1-3,CASSMLGQGSSGNTIYF,TGTGCCAGTAGTATGTTGGGACAGGGGAGCTCTGGAAACACCATATATTTT
.,TRBV18,.,TRBJ2-7,CASSPGTPVSSYEQYF,TGTGCCAGCTCGCCCGGGACTCCCGTTAGCTCCTACGAGCAGTACTTC
.,TRBV6-2/TRBV6-3,TRBD1,TRBJ1-5,CASSYSWDRGQPQHF,TGTGCCAGCAGTTACTCCTGGGACAGGGGACAGCCCCAGCATTTT
.,TRBV7-8,.,TRBJ1-1,CASSRQNPNTEAFF,TGTGCCAGCAGCCGACAGAACCCGAACACTGAAGCTTTCTTT
.,TRBV19,.,TRBJ1-3,CASSTGRDGNTIYF,TGTGCCAGTAGTACCGGACGGGATGGAAACACCATATATTTT
.,TRBV7-2,TRBD1,TRBJ1-4,CASSFSPGQGYEKLFF,TGTGCCAGCAGCTTTTCCCCGGGACAGGGGTATGAAAAACTGTTTTTT
.,TRBV27,.,TRBJ1-2,CASSWSAGNDGYTF,TGTGCCAGCAGTTGGTCGGCAGGGAACGATGGCTACACCTTC
.,TRBV5-1,.,TRBJ1-2,CASSLATGSNYGYTF,TGCGCCAGCAGCTTGGCCACAGGGAGTAACTATGGCTACACCTTC
.,TRBV11-2,TRBD1,TRBJ2-3,CASNSRGPGTDTQYF,TGTGCCAGCAACTCAAGGGGGCCGGGCACAGATACGCAGTATTTT
.,TRBV13,.,TRBJ1-1,CASSLVAGREAFF,TGTGCCAGCAGCTTAGTAGCGGGCAGGGAAGCTTTCTTT
.,TRBV19,TRBD1,TRBJ2-7,CASSPRQGDNYEQYF,TGTGCCAGTAGTCCCCGACAGGGGGATAACTACGAGCAGTACTTC
.,TRBV24-1,TRBD1,TRBJ2-3,CATSDRGQEAQYF,TGTGCCACCAGTGACCGAGGACAGGAGGCGCAGTATTTT
once,TRBV28,.,TRBJ2-7,CASSLSGRGYEQYF,TGTGCCAGCAGTTTATCTGGCAGGGGCTACGAGCAGTACTTC
once,TRBV15,TRBD1,TRBJ2-7,CATSPGQGSHEQYF,TGTGCCACCAGCCCGGGACAGGGAAGCCACGAGCAGTACTTC
.,TRBV7-2,.,TRBJ1-1,CASPTPRRDNAEAFF,TGTGCCAGCCCTACGCCCCGGAGGGATAACGCTGAAGCTTTCTTT
.,TRBV10-2,.,TRBJ2-3,CASSEFMGGPTDTQYF,TGCGCCAGCAGTGAGTTTATGGGGGGGCCGACAGATACGCAGTATTTT
once,TRBV6-5,TRBD1,TRBJ1-1,CASRARQGANTEAFF,TGTGCCAGCAGAGCCCGACAGGGGGCGAACACTGAAGCTTTCTTT
.,TRBV5-8,TRBD1,TRBJ1-1,CASSLGQGIMNTEAFF,TGTGCCAGCAGCCTCGGACAGGGGATCATGAACACTGAAGCTTTCTTT
.,TRBV6-6,TRBD2,TRBJ2-3,CASIASGGADTQYF,TGTGCCAGCATAGCTAGCGGGGGGGCTGATACGCAGTATTTT
.,TRBV5-1,TRBD1,TRBJ2-3,CASSDRPQGEDTQYF,TGCGCCAGCAGCGATCGGCCACAGGGGGAGGATACGCAGTATTTT
.,TRBV19,.,TRBJ1-2,CASSIRQGGMDGYTF,TGTGCCAGTAGTATAAGGCAGGGAGGGATGGATGGCTACACCTTC
.,TRBV6-1,TRBD2,TRBJ2-1,CASSDQRGGLDEQFF,TGTGCCAGCAGTGACCAGCGGGGGGGCCTCGATGAGCAGTTCTTC
.,TRBV2,.,TRBJ2-5,CASSEPGQTSQETQYF,TGTGCCAGCAGTGAGCCGGGACAAACGAGCCAAGAGACCCAGTACTTC
.,TRBV2,.,TRBJ1-5,CASRGGAGNQPQHF,TGTGCCAGCAGGGGGGGGGCCGGCAATCAGCCCCAGCATTTT
once,TRBV10-2,.,TRBJ1-2,CASRQTGKSYGYTF,TGCGCCAGCAGACAGACAGGAAAAAGCTATGGCTACACCTTC
.,TRBV29-1,.,TRBJ2-6,CSAHASSGANVLTF,TGCAGCGCCCATGCGAGTTCTGGGGCCAACGTCCTGACTTTC
.,TRBV7-9,TRBD1,TRBJ2-4,CASSRDSAQGDIQYF,TGTGCCAGCAGTCGGGACAGCGCCCAGGGGGACATTCAGTACTTC
.,TRBV29-1,TRBD2,TRBJ2-3,CSVEVAGPDTQYF,TGCAGCGTTGAAGTAGCGGGGCCAGATACGCAGTATTTT
few,TRBV7-2,TRBD1,TRBJ2-5,CASSYNRGETQYF,TGTGCCAGCAGCTATAACAGGGGAGAGACCCAGTACTTC
.,TRBV7-2,TRBD1,TRBJ1-4,CASSEGGLNEKLFF,TGTGCCAGCAGCGAAGGGGGCCTGAATGAAAAACTGTTTTTT
.,TRBV19,.,TRBJ1-1,CASSISDSWNTEAFF,TGTGCCAGTAGTATTTCCGACTCCTGGAACACTGAAGCTTTCTTT
.,TRBV18,TRBD2,TRBJ2-7,CASSGLAGLMYEQYF,TGTGCCAGCTCGGGACTAGCGGGGTTGATGTACGAGCAGTACTTC
.,TRBV5-1,.,TRBJ2-2,CASSLTPLENTGELFF,TGCGCCAGCAGCTTGACCCCCTTAGAGAACACCGGGGAGCTGTTTTTT
.,TRBV19,.,TRBJ1-1,CASSNPGESAFF,TGTGCCAGTAGTAACCCAGGGGAGTCGGCTTTCTTT
.,TRBV2,.,TRBJ1-1,CASSEQVNTEAFF,TGTGCCAGCAGTGAACAGGTGAACACTGAAGCTTTCTTT
.,TRBV18,TRBD1,TRBJ1-1,CASSPNTGGDEAFF,TGTGCCAGCTCACCGAACACAGGGGGCGATGAAGCTTTCTTT
.,TRBV25-1,.,TRBJ1-1,CASTPFGGSGNTEAFF,TGTGCCAGCACCCCTTTTGGGGGCAGCGGAAACACTGAAGCTTTCTTT
.,TRBV4-1,TRBD2,TRBJ2-3,CASRLRLAGYTDTQYF,TGCGCCAGCAGATTAAGACTAGCGGGGTACACAGATACGCAGTATTTT
.,TRBV2,TRBD1,TRBJ2-3,CASSEQGAGADTQYF,TGTGCCAGCAGTGAACAGGGGGCTGGCGCAGATACGCAGTATTTT
few,TRBV13,TRBD1,TRBJ2-1,CASSTGTGGNEQFF,TGTGCCAGCAGCACCGGGACAGGGGGGAATGAGCAGTTCTTC
.,TRBV7-9,.,TRBJ1-1,CASSRTKAGAGGTEAFF,TGTGCCAGCAGCCGAACGAAGGCAGGGGCGGGGGGCACTGAAGCTTTCTTT
.,TRBV6-2/TRBV6-3,.,TRBJ1-1,CASSYSFPAGEAFF,TGTGCCAGCAGTTACTCTTTCCCCGCGGGCGAAGCTTTCTTT
.,TRBV7-2,TRBD2,TRBJ2-7,CASSEGLASEQYF,TGTGCCAGCAGCGAGGGACTAGCTAGCGAGCAGTACTTC
.,TRBV4-1,TRBD2,TRBJ2-1,CASSQGSSGYNEQFF,TGCGCCAGCAGCCAAGGGTCTAGCGGGTACAATGAGCAGTTCTTC
.,TRBV6-2/TRBV6-3,.,TRBJ2-2,CASSYPGGELFF,TGTGCCAGCAGTTACCCCGGCGGGGAGCTGTTTTTT
.,TRBV5-4,TRBD1,TRBJ1-4,CASSRGGAGGANEKLFF,TGTGCCAGCAGCCGAGGTGGGGCAGGGGGCGCAAATGAAAAACTGTTTTTT
.,TRBV7-2,.,TRBJ1-5,CASSLRLANQPQHF,TGTGCCAGCAGCTTAAGACTGGCCAATCAGCCCCAGCATTTT
.,TRBV11-2,.,TRBJ1-3,CASSVQGSGNTIYF,TGTGCCAGCAGCGTTCAGGGTTCTGGAAACACCATATATTTT
.,TRBV11-2,.,TRBJ2-1,CATIRRPGSYNEQFF,TGTGCCACCATCCGGCGTCCCGGGTCCTACAATGAGCAGTTCTTC
once,TRBV6-2/TRBV6-3,TRBD1,TRBJ2-2,CASSFSITDRLNTGELFF,TGTGCCAGCAGTTTCTCGATAACGGACAGGCTAAACACCGGGGAGCTGTTTTTT